This note documents a single T cell receptor (beta chain) sequence. Its antigen is unidentified. Assay used: immunoSEQ multiplex PCR; TCRdb lists only in-frame clones, some missing. The sample records more than 95,000 clones, 89% being singletons. The CDR3 extends over 17 amino acids. Germline values: CDR1 SEHNR, CDR2 FQNEAQ (reference sequence). V was cut by 2 bases and J by 5 bases, with 19 bases left in between. The record originates from a study of cytomegalovirus exposure and HLA in healthy donors. Study findings and constraints: For cytomegalovirus status, the classifier reportedly gave diagnoses with high specificity and sensitivity. The investigators catalogued 150 or so TCR beta chains as cytomegalovirus-associated.

This clonotype was sampled from a woman in her late teens or twenties in good health and CMV-seronegative. The rearrangement links TRBV7-9 to TRBJ2-1, with D tentatively TRBD2 (6 bases). Sample: PBMCs. CDR3 sequence (DNA): TGTGCCAGCAGCTTACTAATCGGAGGGCTGTCTGACAATGAGCAGTTCTTC. Its translation: CASSLLIGGLSDNEQFF.